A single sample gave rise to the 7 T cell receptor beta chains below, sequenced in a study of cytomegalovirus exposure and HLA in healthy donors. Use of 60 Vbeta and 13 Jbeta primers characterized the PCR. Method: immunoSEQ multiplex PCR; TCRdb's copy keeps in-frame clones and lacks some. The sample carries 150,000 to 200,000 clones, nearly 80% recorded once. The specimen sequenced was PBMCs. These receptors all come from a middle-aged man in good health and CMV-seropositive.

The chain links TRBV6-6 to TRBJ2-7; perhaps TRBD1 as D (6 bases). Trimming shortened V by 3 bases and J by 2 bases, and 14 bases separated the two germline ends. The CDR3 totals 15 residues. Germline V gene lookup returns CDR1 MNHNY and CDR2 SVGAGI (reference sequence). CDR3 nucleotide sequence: TGTGCCAGCAGTTATAGGACAGCCGGTCCCTACGAGCAGTACTTC. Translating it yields CASSYRTAGPYEQYF.

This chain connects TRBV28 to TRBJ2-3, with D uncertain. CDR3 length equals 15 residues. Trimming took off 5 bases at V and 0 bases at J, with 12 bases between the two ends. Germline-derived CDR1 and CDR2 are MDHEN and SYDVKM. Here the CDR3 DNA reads TGTGCCAGCAGTCCAACGGAGATTAGCACAGATACGCAGTATTTT. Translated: CASSPTEISTDTQYF.

In nucleotides, the CDR3 is TGTGCCAGCAGCTTAGGTCGCTCCTACAATGAGCAGTTCTTC. Protein: CASSLGRSYNEQFF. The chain combines TRBV7-9 with TRBJ2-1; D not certain. The CDR3 totals 14 residues. Trimming shortened V by 1 base and J by 0 bases, and 4 bases separated the two germline ends. Germline V CDR1 and CDR2: SEHNR, FQNEAQ (reference sequence).

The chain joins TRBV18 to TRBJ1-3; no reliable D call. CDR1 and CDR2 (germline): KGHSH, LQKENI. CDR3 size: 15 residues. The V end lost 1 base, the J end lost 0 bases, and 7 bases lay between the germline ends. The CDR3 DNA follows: TGTGCCAGCTCACCACTTTCGAGCTCTGGAAACACCATATATTTT. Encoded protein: CASSPLSSSGNTIYF.

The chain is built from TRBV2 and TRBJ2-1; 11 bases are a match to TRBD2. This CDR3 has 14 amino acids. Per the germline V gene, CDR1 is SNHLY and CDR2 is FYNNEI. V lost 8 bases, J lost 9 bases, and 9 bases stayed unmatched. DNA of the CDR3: TGTGCCAGCCGGCTACTAGCGGGAGAGGGTGAGCAGTTCTTC. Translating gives CASRLLAGEGEQFF. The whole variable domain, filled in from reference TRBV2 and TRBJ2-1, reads EPEVTQTPSHQVTQMGQEVILRCVPISNHLYFYWYRQILGQKVEFLVSFYNNEISEKSEIFDDQFSVERPDGSNFTLKIRSTKLEDSAMYFCASRLLAGEGEQFFGPGTRLTVL.

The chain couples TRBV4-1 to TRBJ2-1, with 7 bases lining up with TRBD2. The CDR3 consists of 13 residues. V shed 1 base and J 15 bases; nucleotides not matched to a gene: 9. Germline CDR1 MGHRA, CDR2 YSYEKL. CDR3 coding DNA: TGCGCCAGCAGCCAAGTTCTAGCGGCCTGGCGGTTCTTC. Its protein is CASSQVLAAWRFF.

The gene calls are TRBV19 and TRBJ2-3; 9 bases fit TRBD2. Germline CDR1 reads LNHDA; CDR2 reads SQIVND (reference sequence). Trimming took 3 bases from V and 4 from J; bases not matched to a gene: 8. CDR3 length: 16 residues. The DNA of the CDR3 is TGTGCCAGTAGTATGTCCATAGCGGGAGAATCAGATACGCAGTATTTT. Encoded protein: CASSMSIAGESDTQYF.